A single sample gave rise to the 30 T cell receptor beta chains below, sequenced in a study of T-cell reconstitution after alpha-beta-depleted transplantation in children. Unique molecular identifiers featured in how the TCRbeta library was prepared. From the PCR reads, TCRdb called clonotypes with MiXCR, one entry per CDR3 protein. The table includes approximately 270,000 distinct CDR3 sequences, roughly a quarter detected once. The sequenced sample was PBMCs, mostly from graft donor cells, obtained 360 days after TCRalphabeta/CD19-depleted stem cell transplant. These receptors were taken from a female patient younger than 10 who had a stem cell transplant for congenital amegakaryocytic thrombocytopenia, so the T cells may come from the graft donor.

The CDR3 region has the DNA TGTGCCAGCAGCATGATGGGGAGGGGCACTGAAGCTTTCTTT. Protein product: CASSMMGRGTEAFF. The chain carries TRBV11-2 and TRBJ1-1; a weak D match, TRBD1 (5 bases). This CDR3 has 14 residues. Germline V gives CDR1 SGHAT, CDR2 FQNNGV. The V gene lost 5 bases and the J gene lost 4 bases, with 14 bases spanning the gap.

The chain has TRBV4-1 and TRBJ2-3, with D unclear. Germline CDR1 MGHRA, CDR2 YSYEKL. The ends were cut back, 4 bases at V and 4 bases at J, with 12 bases in the middle. The CDR3 covers 14 residues. For the CDR3, the DNA is TGCGCCAGCAGCCTAGGGTATTTGTCAGATACGCAGTATTTT. Translation gives CASSLGYLSDTQYF.

This clonotype has ten or more counts. This sequence joins TRBV12-3 or TRBV12-4 and TRBJ2-3; D gene unclear. The V and J ends lost 6 bases and 4 bases respectively, with 17 bases between them. The CDR3 has 15 residues. The CDR3 is CASRTSPIGPDTQYF. CDR3 DNA: TGTGCCAGCAGGACATCGCCCATAGGGCCAGATACGCAGTATTTT.

There are a few counts of this clonotype. This chain joins TRBV2 and TRBJ2-1; 11 bases are shared with TRBD2. Germline CDR1 SNHLY, CDR2 FYNNEI. The ends lost 9 bases at V and 5 bases at J; junction bases unmatched: 3. This CDR3 has 13 amino acids. The CDR3 loop is CASSGGDHNEQFF. In DNA, the CDR3 is TGTGCCAGTAGCGGGGGGGACCACAATGAGCAGTTCTTC.

The V call is TRBV10-3, the J call TRBJ2-1, with D possibly being TRBD2 (6 bases). Trimming shortened V by 5 bases and J by 4 bases, and 18 bases separated the two germline ends. The CDR3 extends over 16 amino acids. Germline CDR1 reads ENHRY; CDR2 reads SYGVKD. Written as DNA, the CDR3 is TGTGCCATCAGTTCAATGGTCGGGCGGGAATACAATGAGCAGTTCTTC. This encodes CAISSMVGREYNEQFF.

V usage is TRBV5-1 and J usage is TRBJ2-3; D ambiguous. V was shortened by 4 bases and J by 1 base, with 10 bases between the two germline ends. Germline CDR1 is SGHRS and CDR2 is YFSETQ. CDR3 length: 14 residues. The CDR3 region is CASSQNRRTDTQYF. The CDR3 nucleotides are TGCGCCAGCAGCCAGAACAGACGCACAGATACGCAGTATTTT.

The chain combines TRBV12-3 or TRBV12-4 with TRBJ2-7; no definite D call. Between the trimmed V and J ends, which lost 6 bases and 4 bases, there was a span of 16 bases. The CDR3 runs 14 residues. The CDR3 sequence is CASRSVPGPYEQYF. The CDR3 bases are TGTGCCAGCAGGTCCGTACCGGGTCCTTACGAGCAGTACTTC.

Here the CDR3 reads CASSPSRVFGETQYF. Written as DNA, the CDR3 is TGTGCCAGCAGCCCCAGCAGGGTTTTTGGAGAGACCCAGTACTTC. The V gene is TRBV3-1, the J gene TRBJ2-5; maybe TRBD1 (5 bases). The CDR3 contains 15 residues. V dropped 4 bases and J dropped 4 bases, with 16 bases sitting between them. Germline loops: CDR1 LGHDT, CDR2 YNNKEL (reference sequence).

The J gene is TRBJ1-6, the V gene TRBV5-1; D unresolved. The CDR3 extends over 13 amino acids. The V end lost 0 bases, the J end lost 8 bases, and 6 bases lay between the germline ends. Germline assignment: CDR1 SGHRS and CDR2 YFSETQ. CDR3 in DNA: TGCGCCAGCAGCTTGGTACGGGATTCACCCCTCCACTTT. The encoded protein is CASSLVRDSPLHF.

This clonotype was seen a handful of times. The gene calls are TRBV2 and TRBJ2-7; D unclear. This CDR3 is built from 11 residues. Germline lookup yields CDR1 SNHLY and CDR2 FYNNEI. V was cut by 6 bases and J by 1 base, with 4 bases left in between. For the CDR3, the DNA is TGTGCCAGCAGAAGATCCTACGAGCAGTACTTC. Its translation is CASRRSYEQYF.

The chain is built from TRBV20-1 and TRBJ2-5; D could derive from TRBD1 or TRBD2 (6 bases each). Germline lookup yields CDR1 DFQATT and CDR2 SNEGSKA (reference sequence). V was trimmed by 6 bases and J by 9 bases, leaving 20 bases between them. This CDR3 is 13 amino acids long. The CDR3 nucleotides read TGCAGTGCCCCGACAGGAGGGTTGTGGGCCCAGTACTTC. It encodes CSAPTGGLWAQYF.

This clonotype has only a few counts. The gene calls are TRBV6-2 or TRBV6-3 and TRBJ2-7, with D possibly called TRBD1 or TRBD2 (5 bases each). Per germline, CDR1 MNHEY and CDR2 SVGEGT. Between the trimmed V and J ends, which lost 5 bases and 3 bases, there was a span of 35 bases. The CDR3 is 21 residues long. This chain's CDR3 is CASSTHLGVWPGSYLGYEQYF. CDR3 sequence (DNA): TGTGCCAGCAGTACGCATCTGGGGGTTTGGCCGGGAAGCTACTTGGGCTACGAGCAGTACTTC.

The chain recombines TRBV6-1 with TRBJ2-7; 9 nucleotides line up with TRBD2. This CDR3 has 13 amino acids. The J segment lost 6 bases and the V segment lost 8 bases, leaving 8 bases of the junction unmatched. Germline CDR1 reads MNHNS; CDR2 reads SASEGT. The CDR3 bases are TGTGCCAGCGGCGGGGGGGCCACTTTCGAGCAGTACTTC. Translation: CASGGGATFEQYF.

A few counts support this clonotype. The V gene is TRBV4-1, the J gene TRBJ2-7, with TRBD1 identical over 7 bases. Germline CDR1 and CDR2: MGHRA and YSYEKL. This CDR3 contains 14 residues. V lost 8 bases to trimming and J lost 2 bases; unmatched junction nucleotides: 9. The CDR3 bases are TGCGCCAGCGCCAAGGGACAGACCCCCTACGAGCAGTACTTC. Translating gives CASAKGQTPYEQYF.

This clonotype was seen a few times. The genes are TRBV5-4 and TRBJ1-4, with D perhaps TRBD1 (6 bases). Germline lookup yields CDR1 SGHNT and CDR2 YYREEE (reference sequence). With 4 bases removed from V and 8 bases from J, the gap between germline ends came to 18 bases. CDR3 size: 15 residues. CDR3 bases: TGTGCCAGCAGCCTCGACAGCTCAGGGGAGGAAAAACTGTTTTTT. Encoded protein: CASSLDSSGEEKLFF.

The rearrangement joins TRBV11-2 to TRBJ1-6; D call uncertain. CDR3 length: 12 amino acids. V dropped 1 base and J dropped 13 bases, with 8 bases sitting between them. CDR1 is SGHAT, CDR2 FQNNGV, per germline. As DNA, the CDR3 is TGTGCCAGCAGCTTAGCCGGGCGTCCCCTCCACTTT. This gives the protein CASSLAGRPLHF. Full variable domain (rest looked up from reference TRBV11-2 and TRBJ1-6): EAGVAQSPRYKIIEKRQSVAFWCNPISGHATLYWYQQILGQGPKLLIQFQNNGVVDDSQLPKDRFSAERLKGVDSTLKIQPAKLEDSAVYLCASSLAGRPLHFGNGTRLTVT.

The gene calls are TRBV4-3 and TRBJ2-5, with 8 bases lining up with TRBD2. Trimming took 5 bases from V and 4 from J; bases not matched to a gene: 12. CDR3 length: 16 amino acids. Germline CDR1 reads LGHNA; CDR2 reads YSLEER. The CDR3 DNA is TGCGCCAGCAGCATCAATGCCCCGGGACTAGGAGAGACCCAGTACTTC. Its translation: CASSINAPGLGETQYF.

The chain links TRBV4-2 to TRBJ2-1; TRBD2 matches 11 bases. V dropped 3 bases and J dropped 8; count of bases not matched to a gene: 3. CDR1 LGHNA and CDR2 YNFKEQ come from the germline V gene. The CDR3 totals 14 residues. The CDR3 nucleotides read TGTGCCAGCAGCCATAATAGCGGGAGGGATGAGCAGTTCTTC. Translating it yields CASSHNSGRDEQFF.

This CDR3 is CASSLGATWKGTEAFF. Here the CDR3 DNA reads TGTGCCAGCAGTTTGGGGGCTACATGGAAGGGCACTGAAGCTTTCTTT. The rearrangement uses TRBV12-3 or TRBV12-4 and TRBJ1-1; D is possibly TRBD1 (6 bases). V lost 3 bases, J lost 4 bases, and 18 bases lay in between. This CDR3 region has 16 residues.

This clonotype was recorded many times. V and J are TRBV29-1 and TRBJ2-7, with 9 bases aligning to TRBD1. V was clipped by 6 bases and J by 5 bases; unmatched bases: 11. The germline V gene has CDR1 SQVTM and CDR2 ANQGSEA. The CDR3 extends over 14 amino acids. This CDR3 reads CSVRYRDRVDEQYF. The CDR3, as DNA: TGCAGCGTCAGGTACCGGGACAGGGTTGACGAGCAGTACTTC.

This clonotype was observed a handful of times. The chain is built from TRBV7-6 and TRBJ2-1; D tentatively reads TRBD1 or TRBD2 (5 bases each). Between the trimmed V and J ends, which lost 5 bases and 10 bases, there was a span of 15 bases. The CDR3 is made up of 13 amino acids. The germline gives CDR1 SGHVS, CDR2 FNYEAQ. In DNA, the CDR3 is TGTGCCAGCAGCCCCGAGGGGTGGGGCGAGCAGTTCTTC. Protein sequence: CASSPEGWGEQFF.

This clonotype was observed a few times. The chain combines TRBV6-2 or TRBV6-3 with TRBJ2-1, with a possible D match to TRBD2 (5 bases). The CDR3 loop spans 13 amino acids. In germline, CDR1 is MNHEY, CDR2 SVGEGT. V lost 7 bases and J 3 bases, leaving 10 bases between the germline ends. The DNA for the CDR3 is TGTGCCAGCACCGAGGGTGGCTACAATGAGCAGTTCTTC. This sequence encodes CASTEGGYNEQFF.

This clonotype was observed at least ten times. The chain carries TRBV5-1 and TRBJ2-7, with D perhaps matching TRBD2 (5 bases). Germline V gene lookup returns CDR1 SGHRS and CDR2 YFSETQ. Trimming shortened V by 2 bases and J by 2 bases, and 11 bases separated the two germline ends. The CDR3 totals 14 residues. CDR3 sequence (DNA): TGCGCCAGCAGCTTCTCCGGGGATCCCTACGAGCAGTACTTC. Protein sequence: CASSFSGDPYEQYF.

In this sample, this clonotype turned up a few times. The chain uses TRBV5-1 and TRBJ1-6, with D uncertain. There are 14 residues in the CDR3. Trimming shortened V by 1 base and J by 10 bases, and 12 bases separated the two germline ends. The V gene's germline CDR1 is SGHRS and CDR2 YFSETQ. The CDR3 DNA reads as TGCGCCAGCAGCTTGTTCTCGGTACGCTCACCCCTCCACTTT. Its translation is CASSLFSVRSPLHF.

The J gene is TRBJ2-3, the V gene TRBV9, with D uncertain. The CDR3 length is 15 residues. V dropped 0 bases and J dropped 2 bases, with 10 bases sitting between them. In germline, CDR1 is SGDLS, CDR2 YYNGEE. In nucleotides, the CDR3 is TGTGCCAGCAGCGTAGCGTCGGAGCTCACAGATACGCAGTATTTT. Residues: CASSVASELTDTQYF.

The table lists this clonotype with many counts. This chain connects TRBV7-2 to TRBJ2-1, with 7 bases aligning to TRBD1. The CDR3 has 14 residues. V lost 5 bases and J lost 4; bases outside the gene matches: 5. Looked up from germline, CDR1 is SGHTA and CDR2 is FQGNSA. The CDR3 loop reads CASSEGQIYNEQFF. The CDR3 DNA follows: TGTGCCAGCAGCGAGGGACAGATTTACAATGAGCAGTTCTTC.

This chain joins TRBV11-2 and TRBJ2-1; D is possibly TRBD2 (5 bases). This CDR3 spans 17 amino acids. V lost 3 bases, J lost 9 bases, and 24 bases lay in between. Germline V gene sequence: CDR1 SGHAT, CDR2 FQNNGV. The CDR3 region is CASSLDIRTQLSSEQFF. The CDR3 bases are TGTGCCAGCAGCTTGGATATTAGGACTCAATTGAGCAGTGAGCAGTTCTTC. The variable domain in full, completed from reference TRBV11-2 and TRBJ2-1, reads EAGVAQSPRYKIIEKRQSVAFWCNPISGHATLYWYQQILGQGPKLLIQFQNNGVVDDSQLPKDRFSAERLKGVDSTLKIQPAKLEDSAVYLCASSLDIRTQLSSEQFFGPGTRLTVL.

This clonotype was observed a handful of times. The chain has TRBV12-3 or TRBV12-4 and TRBJ2-1; TRBD2 might be the D (5 bases). The CDR3 spans 13 residues. Trimming removed 6 bases from V and 7 bases from J, with 13 bases in between. DNA for the CDR3: TGTGCCAGCAGCCGGACCGGGGTAAATGAGCAGTTCTTC. Its translation: CASSRTGVNEQFF.

The rearrangement joins TRBV6-2 or TRBV6-3 to TRBJ1-3; the match to TRBD1 covers 8 bases. The ends lost 8 bases at V and 4 bases at J; junction bases unmatched: 7. Germline CDR1 MNHEY, CDR2 SVGEGT. The CDR3 consists of 14 residues. The CDR3 DNA sequence: TGTGCCAGCGACAGGGGATCGCGAGGAAACACCATATATTTT. This gives the protein CASDRGSRGNTIYF.

The chain is built from TRBV6-2 or TRBV6-3 and TRBJ2-1; TRBD1 or TRBD2 may be the D gene (5 bases each). This CDR3 region has 16 residues. Germline CDR1 and CDR2: MNHEY and SVGEGT. Deletions cut 2 bases from V and 4 bases from J, with 15 bases between. The CDR3 protein is CASSYRRDRPYNEQFF. DNA for the CDR3: TGTGCCAGCAGTTACCGAAGGGACCGCCCTTACAATGAGCAGTTCTTC.